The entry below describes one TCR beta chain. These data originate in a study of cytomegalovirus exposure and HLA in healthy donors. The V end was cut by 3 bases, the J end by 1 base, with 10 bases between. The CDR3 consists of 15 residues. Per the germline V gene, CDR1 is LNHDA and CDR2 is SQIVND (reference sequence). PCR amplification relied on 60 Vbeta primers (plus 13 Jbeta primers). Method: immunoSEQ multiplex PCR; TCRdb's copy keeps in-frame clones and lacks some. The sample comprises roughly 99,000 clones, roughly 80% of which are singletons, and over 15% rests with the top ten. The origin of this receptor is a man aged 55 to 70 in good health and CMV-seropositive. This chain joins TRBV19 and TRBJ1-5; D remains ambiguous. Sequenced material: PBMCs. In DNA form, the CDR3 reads TGTGCCAGTAGTATTAGCGGACGGAGCAATCAGCCCCAGCATTTT. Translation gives CASSISGRSNQPQHF.